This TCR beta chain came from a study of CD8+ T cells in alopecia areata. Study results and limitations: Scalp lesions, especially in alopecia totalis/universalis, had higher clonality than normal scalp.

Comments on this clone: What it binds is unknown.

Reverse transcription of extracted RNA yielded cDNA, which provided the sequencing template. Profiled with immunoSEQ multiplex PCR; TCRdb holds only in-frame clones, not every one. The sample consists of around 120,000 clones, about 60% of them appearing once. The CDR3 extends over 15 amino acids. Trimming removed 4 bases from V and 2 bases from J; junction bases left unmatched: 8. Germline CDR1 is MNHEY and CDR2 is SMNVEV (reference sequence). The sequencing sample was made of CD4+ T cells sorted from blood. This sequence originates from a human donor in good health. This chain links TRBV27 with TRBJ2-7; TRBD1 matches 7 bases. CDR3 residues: CASSSQGRLTYEQYF. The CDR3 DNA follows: TGTGCCAGCAGTTCACAGGGGCGACTTACCTACGAGCAGTACTTC.